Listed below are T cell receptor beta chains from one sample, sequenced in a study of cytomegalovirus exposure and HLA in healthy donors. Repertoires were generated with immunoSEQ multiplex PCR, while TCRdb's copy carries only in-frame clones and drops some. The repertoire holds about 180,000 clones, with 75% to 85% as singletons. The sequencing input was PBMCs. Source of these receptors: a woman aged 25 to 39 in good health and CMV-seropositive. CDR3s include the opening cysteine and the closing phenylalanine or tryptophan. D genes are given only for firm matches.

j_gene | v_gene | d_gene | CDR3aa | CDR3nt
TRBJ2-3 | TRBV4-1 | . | CASSQGGGLTDTQYF | TGCGCCAGCAGCCAAGGGGGGGGCCTGACAGATACGCAGTATTTT
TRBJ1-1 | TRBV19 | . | CASSASTRATEAFF | TGTGCCAGTAGTGCTTCGACGCGGGCCACTGAAGCTTTCTTT
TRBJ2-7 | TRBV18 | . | CASSPRGGPYEQYF | TGTGCCAGCTCACCGAGGGGGGGCCCCTACGAGCAGTACTTC
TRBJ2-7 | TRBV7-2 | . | CASSLNREGEQYF | TGTGCCAGCAGCTTAAACAGGGAGGGCGAGCAGTACTTC
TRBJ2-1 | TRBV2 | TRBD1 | CASRATGGTYNEQFF | TGTGCCAGCAGGGCGACAGGGGGTACTTACAATGAGCAGTTCTTC
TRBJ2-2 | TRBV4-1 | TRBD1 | CASAGQGNTGELFF | TGCGCCAGCGCCGGACAGGGGAACACCGGGGAGCTGTTTTTT
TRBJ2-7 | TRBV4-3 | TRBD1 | CASSHAPPGQGFYEQYF | TGCGCCAGCAGCCATGCCCCACCGGGACAGGGATTCTACGAGCAGTACTTC
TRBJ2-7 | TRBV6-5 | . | CASSYPVKREQYF | TGTGCCAGCAGTTACCCGGTGAAGCGCGAGCAGTACTTC
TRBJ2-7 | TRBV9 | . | CASSAPGSSSYEQYF | TGTGCCAGCAGCGCCCCGGGGTCCAGCTCCTACGAGCAGTACTTC
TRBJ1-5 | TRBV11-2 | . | CASSLGPQGGSSQHF | TGTGCCAGCAGCTTGGGTCCACAGGGTGGGTCGTCCCAGCATTTT
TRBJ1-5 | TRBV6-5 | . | CASSYSSDRYQPQHF | TGTGCCAGCAGTTACTCTAGTGATCGTTATCAGCCCCAGCATTTT